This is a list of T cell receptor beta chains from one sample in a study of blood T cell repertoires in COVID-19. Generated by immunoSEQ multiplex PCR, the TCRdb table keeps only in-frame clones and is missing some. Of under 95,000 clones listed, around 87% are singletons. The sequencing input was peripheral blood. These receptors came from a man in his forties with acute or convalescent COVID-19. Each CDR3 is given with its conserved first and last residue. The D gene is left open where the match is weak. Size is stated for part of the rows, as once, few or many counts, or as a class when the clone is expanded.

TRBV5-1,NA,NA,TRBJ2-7,CASSLWPDGTYEQYF,TGCGCCAGCAGCTTATGGCCGGACGGGACCTACGAGCAGTACTTC
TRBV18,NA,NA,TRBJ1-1,CASSRGGGYNTEAFF,TGTGCCAGCTCACGCGGGGGAGGTTATAACACTGAAGCTTTCTTT
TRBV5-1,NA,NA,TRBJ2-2,CASSFLGGPDGELFF,TGCGCCAGCAGCTTTTTGGGAGGCCCTGACGGGGAGCTGTTTTTT
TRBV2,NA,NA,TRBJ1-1,CASTVNTEAFF,TGTGCCAGCACGGTGAACACTGAAGCTTTCTTT
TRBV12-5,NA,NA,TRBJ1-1,CASGYRDMNTEAFF,TGTGCTAGTGGGTACAGGGACATGAACACTGAAGCTTTCTTT
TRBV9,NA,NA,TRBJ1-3,CASSPTGHSGNTIYF,TGTGCCAGCAGCCCGACGGGTCACTCTGGAAACACCATATATTTT
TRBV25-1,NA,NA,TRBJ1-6,CASSGAYNSPLHF,TGTGCCAGCAGTGGCGCGTATAATTCACCCCTCCACTTT
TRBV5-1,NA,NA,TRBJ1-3,CASSLAASYPGNTIYF,TGCGCCAGCAGCTTGGCAGCGTCCTACCCTGGAAACACCATATATTTT
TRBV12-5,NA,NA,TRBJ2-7,CASGLAPGELFSYEQYF,TGTGCTAGTGGTTTGGCACCAGGGGAGCTATTCTCCTACGAGCAGTACTTC
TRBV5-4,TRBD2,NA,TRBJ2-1,CASSLPRAGNNEQFF,TGTGCCAGCAGCCTGCCCCGAGCGGGAAACAATGAGCAGTTCTTC
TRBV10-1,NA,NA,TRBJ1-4,CELQGPGSNEKLFF,TGCGAGCTCCAGGGCCCGGGCTCTAATGAAAAACTGTTTTTT
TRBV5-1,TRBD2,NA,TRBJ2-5,CASSRRGDQETQYF,TGCGCCAGCAGCCGCCGGGGGGACCAAGAGACCCAGTACTTC
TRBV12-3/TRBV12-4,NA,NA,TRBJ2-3,CASSGDSTDTQYF,TGTGCCAGCAGTGGGGACTCAACAGATACGCAGTATTTT
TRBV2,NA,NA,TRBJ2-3,CASSTGGITDTQYF,TGTGCCAGCAGTACTGGAGGGATCACAGATACGCAGTATTTT
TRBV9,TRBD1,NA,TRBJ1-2,CASSVGTGYYGYTF,TGTGCCAGCAGCGTAGGGACAGGGTACTATGGCTACACCTTC
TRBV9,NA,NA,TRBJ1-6,CASSVDPNNSPLHF,TGTGCCAGCAGCGTAGACCCTAATAATTCACCCCTCCACTTT
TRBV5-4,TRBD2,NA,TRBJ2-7,CASSQGLAGPYEQYF,TGTGCCAGCAGCCAGGGACTAGCGGGTCCCTACGAGCAGTACTTC
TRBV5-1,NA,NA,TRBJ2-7,CASSWVGEASYEQYF,TGCGCCAGCAGCTGGGTTGGGGAGGCCTCCTACGAGCAGTACTTC
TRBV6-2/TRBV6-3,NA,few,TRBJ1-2,CASSSGDSLYGYTF,TGTGCCAGCAGTTCCGGGGATTCCCTCTATGGCTACACCTTC
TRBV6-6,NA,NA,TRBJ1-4,CASSRDMFGEKLFF,TGTGCCAGCAGTAGGGACATGTTCGGAGAAAAACTGTTTTTT
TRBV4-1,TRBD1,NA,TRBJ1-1,CASSQVMTGPTEAFF,TGCGCCAGCAGCCAAGTTATGACAGGGCCCACTGAAGCTTTCTTT
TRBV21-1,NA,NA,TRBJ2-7,CASSKVDSSYEQYF,TGTGCCAGCAGCAAGGTGGACAGCTCCTACGAGCAGTACTTC
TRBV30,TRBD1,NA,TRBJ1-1,CAWSPGTGSNTEAFF,TGTGCCTGGAGTCCCGGGACAGGGTCGAACACTGAAGCTTTCTTT
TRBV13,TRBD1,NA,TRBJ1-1,CASSDRGLGTEAFF,TGTGCCAGCAGCGACAGGGGGTTGGGGACTGAAGCTTTCTTT